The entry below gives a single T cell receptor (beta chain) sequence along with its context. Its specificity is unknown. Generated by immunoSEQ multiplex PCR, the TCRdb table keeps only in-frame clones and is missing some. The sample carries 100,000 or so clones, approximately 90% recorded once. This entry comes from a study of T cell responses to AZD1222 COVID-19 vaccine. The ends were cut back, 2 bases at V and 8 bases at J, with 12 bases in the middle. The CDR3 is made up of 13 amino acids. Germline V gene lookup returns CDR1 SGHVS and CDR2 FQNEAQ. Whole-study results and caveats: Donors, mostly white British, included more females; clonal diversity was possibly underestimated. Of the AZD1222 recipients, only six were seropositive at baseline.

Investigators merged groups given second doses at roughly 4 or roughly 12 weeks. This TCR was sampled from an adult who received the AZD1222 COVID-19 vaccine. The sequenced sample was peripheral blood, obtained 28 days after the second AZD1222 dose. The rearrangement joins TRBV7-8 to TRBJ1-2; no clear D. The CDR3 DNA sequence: TGTGCCAGCAGCTTATCGACTCGAGGAGGCTACACCTTC. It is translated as CASSLSTRGGYTF.